This T cell receptor (beta chain) was recovered during a study of blood T cell repertoires in COVID-19. The CDR3 region is 11 residues in length, termini included. Germline V gives CDR1 MNHNS, CDR2 SASEGT. For this clone: This is likely a read error, given that the CDR3 carries no conserved phenylalanine or tryptophan at its end. The DNA is left out, because the CDR3 cannot be placed on it with certainty; the CDR3 is given as TCRdb lists it.

Original handling: Scientists estimated how many nucleated cells there were by amplifying reference gene primers. The protocol was immunoSEQ multiplex PCR, while the TCRdb copy is restricted to in-frame clones and leaves out a portion. The D gene and trimming were derived from the DNA, and the V and J assignments and clone size from that table. Among around 180,000 clones, roughly four fifths were seen once, and the ten largest hold under 5.5%. The V call is TRBV6-1, the J call TRBJ2-7; the D call in the table, TRBD1, was not verified against the DNA. The material sequenced was peripheral blood. The sequence was obtained from a woman aged 25 to 45 with acute or convalescent COVID-19. CDR3 sequence reads: CASSEDGTPSY.